The next 20 T cell receptor beta chains were all read from a single sample in a study of T-cell reconstitution after alpha-beta-depleted transplantation in children. Unique molecular identifiers tagged the TCRbeta library. TCRdb itself ran the PCR reads through MiXCR, one entry per CDR3 protein. This repertoire shows 780,000 or so distinct CDR3 sequences, roughly 15% found once; its top ten account for around 5%. This sample comprised PBMCs, mostly from graft donor cells, obtained 360 days after TCRalphabeta/CD19-depleted stem cell transplant. The receptors come from a male patient younger than 18 who had a stem cell transplant for acute lymphoblastic leukemia, so the T cells may come from the graft donor.

CDR3 bases: TGCAGTGCTTTTATCGACTATGACGGGAGGTGGGATGAGCAGTTCTTC. Translated: CSAFIDYDGRWDEQFF. The chain has TRBV20-1 and TRBJ2-1, with 7 bases identical to TRBD2. CDR3 length: 16 amino acids. Germline trimming cut 5 bases from V and 8 bases from J; bases unmatched to any gene: 18. In germline, CDR1 is DFQATT, CDR2 SNEGSKA (reference sequence).

This chain uses TRBV5-1 with TRBJ2-1; 11 bases align to TRBD2. This CDR3 comprises 16 residues. Germline V CDR1 and CDR2: SGHRS, YFSETQ. Trimming took 4 bases from V and 8 from J; bases not matched to a gene: 11. CDR3 sequence reads: CASSPPPSGRSDEQFF. The CDR3 nucleotides read TGCGCCAGCAGCCCACCTCCTAGCGGGAGGAGTGATGAGCAGTTCTTC.

This clonotype has a handful of counts. This rearrangement joins TRBV11-2 to TRBJ2-5, with 10 bases identical to TRBD2. This CDR3 has 17 residues. Trimming at V came to 5 bases and at J to 0 bases, leaving 9 bases not matched to a gene. Germline CDR1 is SGHAT and CDR2 is FQNNGV. In DNA form, the CDR3 reads TGTGCCAGCAGCCAGCGGACTAGCGGCCCGTACCAAGAGACCCAGTACTTC. Amino acids: CASSQRTSGPYQETQYF.

This clonotype was picked up a small number of times. V gene TRBV10-1 combines with J gene TRBJ2-1, with a possible D match to TRBD1 (7 bases). The CDR3 has 15 amino acids. The ends were cut back, 4 bases at V and 2 bases at J, with 12 bases in the middle. Germline CDR1 WNHNN, CDR2 SYGVQD (reference sequence). CDR3 amino acids: CASSVGRGAYNEQFF. CDR3 nucleotides: TGCGCCAGCAGTGTGGGCAGGGGGGCCTACAATGAGCAGTTCTTC.

V is TRBV7-6 and J is TRBJ2-7; 10 nucleotides agree with TRBD2. The CDR3 has 15 amino acids. The germline V gene encodes CDR1 SGHVS and CDR2 FNYEAQ. V was pared by 6 bases and J by 1 base, with 6 bases of the junction left unmatched. The CDR3 DNA reads TGTGCCAGCAGACTTACTAGCGGGAATTCCTACGAGCAGTACTTC. Protein sequence: CASRLTSGNSYEQYF.

This CDR3 reads CSAGTSGRTDTQYF. CDR3 DNA: TGCAGTGCCGGGACTAGCGGGAGAACAGATACGCAGTATTTT. The rearrangement joins TRBV20-1 to TRBJ2-3; 14 nucleotides agree with TRBD2. CDR1 and CDR2 (germline): DFQATT, SNEGSKA (reference sequence). This CDR3 is 14 amino acids long. With V trimmed by 6 bases and J by 3 bases, 2 bases remained unmatched.

This sequence joins TRBV11-2 and TRBJ2-2; 9 nucleotides line up with TRBD1. CDR3 length: 13 amino acids. Germline trimming cut 8 bases from V and 7 bases from J; bases unmatched to any gene: 5. Per germline, CDR1 SGHAT and CDR2 FQNNGV. CDR3 amino acids: CASGTGLGGELFF. CDR3 sequence (DNA): TGTGCCAGCGGGACAGGGTTAGGCGGGGAGCTGTTTTTT. The full variable domain, completed using reference TRBV11-2 and TRBJ2-2, is EAGVAQSPRYKIIEKRQSVAFWCNPISGHATLYWYQQILGQGPKLLIQFQNNGVVDDSQLPKDRFSAERLKGVDSTLKIQPAKLEDSAVYLCASGTGLGGELFFGEGSRLTVL.

This clonotype occurred many times. V gene TRBV12-3 or TRBV12-4 combines with J gene TRBJ2-7; the D gene is possibly TRBD2 (6 bases). V lost 2 bases and J lost 2, with 13 bases in between. CDR3 length: 15 residues. The CDR3 is CASSLIWGGPYEQYF. CDR3 DNA sequence: TGTGCCAGCAGTTTAATCTGGGGAGGCCCCTACGAGCAGTACTTC.

This clonotype was seen only a few times. The V call is TRBV12-3 or TRBV12-4, the J call TRBJ1-4; D may be TRBD1 (5 bases). Trimming shortened V by 7 bases and J by 4 bases, and 16 bases separated the two germline ends. This CDR3 region has 15 residues. CDR3 protein: CASTKVQEINEKLFF. CDR3 nucleotides: TGTGCCAGCACCAAAGTACAGGAGATTAATGAAAAACTGTTTTTT.

The V and J genes are TRBV5-1 and TRBJ2-3, with D possibly TRBD2 on 6 matching bases. The ends were cut back, 0 bases at V and 1 base at J, with 15 bases in the middle. CDR3 length equals 17 residues. Germline V gene data show CDR1 as SGHRS and CDR2 as YFSETQ. Here the CDR3 DNA reads TGCGCCAGCAGCTTGGAGGCTCGGGAGTGGGGCACAGATACGCAGTATTTT. Its translation is CASSLEAREWGTDTQYF. The full variable domain, completed using reference TRBV5-1 and TRBJ2-3, is KAGVTQTPRYLIKTRGQQVTLSCSPISGHRSVSWYQQTPGQGLQFLFEYFSETQRNKGNFPGRFSGRQFSNSRSEMNVSTLELGDSALYLCASSLEAREWGTDTQYFGPGTRLTVL.

This chain joins TRBV7-8 and TRBJ1-5, with a possible D match to TRBD1 (5 bases). CDR1 and CDR2 (germline): SGHVS, FQNEAQ. Trimming cost V 0 bases and J 7 bases, with 16 bases left between them. The CDR3 loop spans 16 amino acids. CDR3 in DNA: TGTGCCAGCAGCTTAGCCCGCGCCGCAGGGAGACAGCCCCAGCATTTT. Translation gives CASSLARAAGRQPQHF. The entire variable domain, with the rest obtained from reference TRBV7-8 and TRBJ1-5, is as follows: GAGVSQSPRYKVAKRGQDVALRCDPISGHVSLFWYQQALGQGPEFLTYFQNEAQLDKSGLPSDRFFAERPEGSVSTLKIQRTQQEDSAVYLCASSLARAAGRQPQHFGDGTRLSIL.

The chain couples TRBV27 to TRBJ1-1; TRBD1 matches 7 bases. This CDR3 is 16 amino acids long. The germline gives CDR1 MNHEY, CDR2 SMNVEV (reference sequence). The ends lost 2 bases at V and 4 bases at J; junction bases unmatched: 10. The CDR3 sequence is CASSLVPVTGATEAFF. CDR3 bases: TGTGCCAGCAGTTTAGTACCCGTAACAGGGGCCACTGAAGCTTTCTTT.

In this sample, this clonotype turned up many times. The chain couples TRBV29-1 to TRBJ1-6, with D hard to call. Trimming took off 3 bases at V and 7 bases at J, with 13 bases between the two ends. Germline lookup yields CDR1 SQVTM and CDR2 ANQGSEA. The CDR3 is made up of 14 amino acids. This chain's CDR3 is CSVDKGRINSPLHF. CDR3 nucleotides: TGCAGCGTTGACAAAGGGCGGATAAATTCACCCCTCCACTTT. Filled out from reference TRBV29-1 and TRBJ1-6, the complete variable domain reads SAVISQKPSRDICQRGTSLTIQCQVDSQVTMMFWYRQQPGQSLTLIATANQGSEATYESGFVIDKFPISRPNLTFSTLTVSNMSPEDSSIYLCSVDKGRINSPLHFGNGTRLTVT.

The gene calls are TRBV19 and TRBJ2-7; the D gene could be TRBD1 or TRBD2 (5 bases each). Trimming pared 4 bases from V and 5 bases from J, leaving 12 bases between. Per germline, CDR1 LNHDA and CDR2 SQIVND (reference sequence). CDR3 length: 13 amino acids. CDR3 sequence: CASSSSGTHEQYF. CDR3 DNA sequence: TGTGCCAGTAGTAGCTCCGGGACCCACGAGCAGTACTTC.

The table lists this clonotype with a few counts. It may be a read error: a sequence one base away is much more abundant. V usage is TRBV2 and J usage is TRBJ2-6; D remains unclear. The CDR3 spans 14 residues. Germline V gene sequence: CDR1 SNHLY, CDR2 FYNNEI. V lost 6 bases and J 0 bases, leaving 6 bases between the germline ends. The CDR3 loop is CASRQISGANVLTF. The CDR3 bases are TGTGCCAGCAGACAGATCTCTGGGGCCAACGTCCTGACTTTC.

This clonotype occurred a few times. This sequence joins TRBV18 and TRBJ2-3; tentatively, D is TRBD2 (6 bases). Trimming took 2 bases from V and 0 from J, leaving 12 bases between them. In germline, CDR1 is KGHSH, CDR2 LQKENI. The CDR3 totals 16 residues. This CDR3 reads CASSPLPTSSTDTQYF. The CDR3 DNA follows: TGTGCCAGCTCACCATTGCCAACTAGCAGCACAGATACGCAGTATTTT. Using reference TRBV18 and TRBJ2-3 for the parts outside the CDR3, the full variable domain is NAGVMQNPRHLVRRRGQEARLRCSPMKGHSHVYWYRQLPEEGLKFMVYLQKENIIDESGMPKERFSAEFPKEGPSILRIQQVVRGDSAAYFCASSPLPTSSTDTQYFGPGTRLTVL.

Only a few counts were recorded for this clonotype. DNA of the CDR3: TGTGCCAGCAGCTTTTTACTAGCGGGAGCCCCCGGGGAGACCCAGTACTTC. It is translated as CASSFLLAGAPGETQYF. The rearrangement uses TRBV14 and TRBJ2-5; 11 bases agree with TRBD2. Per the germline V gene, CDR1 is SGHDN and CDR2 is FVKESK. The CDR3 spans 17 residues. The ends lost 5 bases at V and 5 bases at J; junction bases unmatched: 13.

The gene calls are TRBV12-3 or TRBV12-4 and TRBJ2-4; D not certain. The CDR3 is 15 amino acids. V was trimmed by 5 bases and J by 3 bases, leaving 14 bases between them. The CDR3 spells CASSLLTGRKNIQYF. CDR3 sequence (DNA): TGTGCCAGCAGTCTCCTCACCGGGCGCAAAAACATTCAGTACTTC.

The chain joins TRBV27 to TRBJ2-5; D could derive from TRBD1 or TRBD2 (5 bases each). In germline, CDR1 is MNHEY, CDR2 SMNVEV (reference sequence). CDR3 length: 14 residues. The V and J ends lost 4 bases and 7 bases respectively, with 16 bases between them. The CDR3 DNA sequence: TGTGCCAGCAGTTACCGGGACCTTTGGGGGACCCAGTACTTC. Amino acid sequence: CASSYRDLWGTQYF.

This clonotype was found many times. The rearrangement joins TRBV29-1 to TRBJ2-1; no clear D. This CDR3 comprises 15 residues. Trimming stripped 4 bases from V and 2 bases from J, with 15 bases between. Germline loops: CDR1 SQVTM, CDR2 ANQGSEA. The CDR3 loop reads CSVAEDPATYNEQFF. Written as DNA, the CDR3 is TGCAGCGTTGCGGAAGACCCCGCCACCTACAATGAGCAGTTCTTC.